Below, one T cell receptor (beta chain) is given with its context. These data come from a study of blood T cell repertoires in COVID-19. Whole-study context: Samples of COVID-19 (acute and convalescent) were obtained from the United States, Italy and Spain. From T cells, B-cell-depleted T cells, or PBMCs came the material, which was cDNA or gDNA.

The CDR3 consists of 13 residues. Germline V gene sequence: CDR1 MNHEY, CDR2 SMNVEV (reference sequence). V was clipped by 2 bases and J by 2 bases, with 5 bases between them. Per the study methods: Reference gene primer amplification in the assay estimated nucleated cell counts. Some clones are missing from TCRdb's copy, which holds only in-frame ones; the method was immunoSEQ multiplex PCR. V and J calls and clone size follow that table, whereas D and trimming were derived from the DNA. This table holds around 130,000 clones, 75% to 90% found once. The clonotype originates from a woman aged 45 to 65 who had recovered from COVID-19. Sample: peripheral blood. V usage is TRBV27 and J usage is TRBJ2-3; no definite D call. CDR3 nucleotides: TGTGCCAGCAGTTTACTTAACACAGATACGCAGTATTTT. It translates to CASSLLNTDTQYF.